The T cell receptor (beta chain) under discussion was sequenced for a study of molecular identifiers for immune sequencing clone quantification. The authors built bulk TCR libraries by previously described methods with listed TCR primers. TCRdb redid the calling of the PCR reads with MiXCR, one entry per CDR3 protein. The sample includes approximately 500,000 distinct CDR3 sequences, about a fifth of them seen just once. Study outcomes and limitations: More than 99% of effector molecules, versus under 1% of naive-cell molecules, belonged to clones above 20 RNA copies.

Details on this clonotype: The antigen remains unidentified.

CDR3 length equals 11 residues. The germline V gene encodes CDR1 SGHNT and CDR2 YENEEA. V was trimmed by 4 bases and J by 7 bases, leaving 7 bases between them. The sequence was obtained from a human donor in good health. Some libraries in this study had Jurkat cell RNA spiked in. The J gene is TRBJ1-1, the V gene TRBV11-3; D remains unclear. The sample comprised naive CD8+ T cells from blood, with Jurkat cell RNA spiked in. Subset indicated: FACS-sorted CD8+CD4-CCR7+CD45RA+ naive T cells. For the CDR3, the DNA is TGTGCCAGCAGCTCTGGGGATGAAGCTTTCTTT. It translates to CASSSGDEAFF.